This T cell receptor (beta chain) was profiled in a study of blood T cell repertoires in COVID-19. Profiling relied on immunoSEQ multiplex PCR, and the TCRdb table lists in-frame clones only, not all of them. This sample has about 38,000 clones, with over 85% found just once. The CDR3 contains 15 residues. V dropped 5 bases and J dropped 6; count of bases not matched to a gene: 11. Germline V lookup: CDR1 MNHEY, CDR2 SMNVEV (reference sequence). J is TRBJ1-1 and V is TRBV27; 8 nucleotides line up with TRBD1. The receptor comes from a human donor with active COVID-19. The donor label of this sample is uncertain. The sequencing input was peripheral blood. The CDR3 is CASSPQGQVSSEAFF. Here the CDR3 DNA reads TGTGCCAGCAGTCCCCAGGGACAGGTCTCATCTGAAGCTTTCTTT.